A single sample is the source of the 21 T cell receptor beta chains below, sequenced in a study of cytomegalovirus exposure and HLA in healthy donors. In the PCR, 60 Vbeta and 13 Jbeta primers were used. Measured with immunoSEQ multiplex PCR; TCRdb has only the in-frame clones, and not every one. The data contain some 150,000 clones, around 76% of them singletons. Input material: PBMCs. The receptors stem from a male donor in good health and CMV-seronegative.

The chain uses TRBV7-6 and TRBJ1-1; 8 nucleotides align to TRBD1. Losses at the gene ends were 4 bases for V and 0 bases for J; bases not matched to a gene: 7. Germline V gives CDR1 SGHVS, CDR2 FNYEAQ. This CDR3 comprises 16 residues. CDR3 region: CASSSQGGKVNTEAFF. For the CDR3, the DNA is TGTGCCAGCAGCTCACAGGGGGGAAAGGTGAACACTGAAGCTTTCTTT.

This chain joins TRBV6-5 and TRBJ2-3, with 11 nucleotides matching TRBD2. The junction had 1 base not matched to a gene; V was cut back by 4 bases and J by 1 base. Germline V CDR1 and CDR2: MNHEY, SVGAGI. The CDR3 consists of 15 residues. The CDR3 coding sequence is TGTGCCAGCAGTTTGGGACTAGCGGGCACAGATACGCAGTATTTT. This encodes CASSLGLAGTDTQYF.

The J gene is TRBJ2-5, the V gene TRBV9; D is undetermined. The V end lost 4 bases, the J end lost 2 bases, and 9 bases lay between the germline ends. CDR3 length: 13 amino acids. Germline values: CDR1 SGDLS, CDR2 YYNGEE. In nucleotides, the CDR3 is TGTGCCAGCAGCCCGACTTCGCAAGAGACCCAGTACTTC. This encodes CASSPTSQETQYF.

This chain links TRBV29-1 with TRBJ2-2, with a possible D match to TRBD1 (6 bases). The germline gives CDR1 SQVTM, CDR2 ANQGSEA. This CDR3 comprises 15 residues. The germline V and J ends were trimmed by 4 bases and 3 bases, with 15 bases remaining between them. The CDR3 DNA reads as TGCAGCGTTGCGTTAGGGGCAGGGGACACCGGGGAGCTGTTTTTT. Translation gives CSVALGAGDTGELFF.

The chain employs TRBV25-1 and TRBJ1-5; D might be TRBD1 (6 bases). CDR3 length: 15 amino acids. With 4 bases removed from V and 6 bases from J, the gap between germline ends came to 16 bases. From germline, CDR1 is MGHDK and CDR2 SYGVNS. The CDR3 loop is CASSGLGGGGQPQHF. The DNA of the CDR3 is TGTGCCAGCAGTGGTCTGGGGGGGGGCGGTCAGCCCCAGCATTTT. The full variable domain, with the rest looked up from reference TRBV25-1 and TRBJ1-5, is EADIYQTPRYLVIGTGKKITLECSQTMGHDKMYWYQQDPGMELHLIHYSYGVNSTEKGDLSSESTVSRIRTEHFPLTLESARPSHTSQYLCASSGLGGGGQPQHFGDGTRLSIL.

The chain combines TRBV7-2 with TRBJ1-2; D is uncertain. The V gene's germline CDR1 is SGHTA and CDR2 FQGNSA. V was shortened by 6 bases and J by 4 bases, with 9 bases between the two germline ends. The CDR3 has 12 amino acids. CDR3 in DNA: TGTGCCAGCAGTCCCGGGATCTATGGCTACACCTTC. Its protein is CASSPGIYGYTF. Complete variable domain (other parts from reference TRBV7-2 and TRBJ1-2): GAGVSQSPSNKVTEKGKDVELRCDPISGHTALYWYRQSLGQGLEFLIYFQGNSAPDKSGLPSDRFSAERTGGSVSTLTIQRTQQEDSAVYLCASSPGIYGYTFGSGTRLTVV.

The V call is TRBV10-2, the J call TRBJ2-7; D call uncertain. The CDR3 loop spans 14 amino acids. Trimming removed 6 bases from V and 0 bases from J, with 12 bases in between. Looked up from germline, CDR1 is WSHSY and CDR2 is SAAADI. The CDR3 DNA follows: TGCGCCAGCAGACCTCCTAGGAGCTCCTACGAGCAGTACTTC. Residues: CASRPPRSSYEQYF.

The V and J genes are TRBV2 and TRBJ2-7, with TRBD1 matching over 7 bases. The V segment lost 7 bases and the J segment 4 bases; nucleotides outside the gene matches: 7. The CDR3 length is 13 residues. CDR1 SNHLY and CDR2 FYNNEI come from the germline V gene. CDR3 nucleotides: TGTGCCAGCATGGACAGGATCGAATACGAGCAGTACTTC. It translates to CASMDRIEYEQYF.

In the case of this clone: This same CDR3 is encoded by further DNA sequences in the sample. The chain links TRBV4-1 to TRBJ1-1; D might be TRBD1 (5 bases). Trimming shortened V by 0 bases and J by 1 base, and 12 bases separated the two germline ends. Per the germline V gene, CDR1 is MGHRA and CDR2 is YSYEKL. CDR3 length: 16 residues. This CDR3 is CASSQDWGQGNTEAFF. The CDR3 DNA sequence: TGCGCCAGCAGCCAAGATTGGGGCCAAGGGAACACTGAAGCTTTCTTT.

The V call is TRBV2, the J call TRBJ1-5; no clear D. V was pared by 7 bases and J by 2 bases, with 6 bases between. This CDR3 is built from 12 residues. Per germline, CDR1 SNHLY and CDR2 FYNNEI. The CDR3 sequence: CASTLRNQPQHF. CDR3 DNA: TGTGCCAGCACCCTCCGCAATCAGCCCCAGCATTTT.

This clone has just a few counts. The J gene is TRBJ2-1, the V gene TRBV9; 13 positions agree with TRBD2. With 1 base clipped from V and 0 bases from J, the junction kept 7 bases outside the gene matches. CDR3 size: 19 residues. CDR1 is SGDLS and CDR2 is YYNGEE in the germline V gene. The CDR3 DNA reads TGTGCCAGCAGCGTAACGGGACTAGCGGGGACGAGCTCCTACAATGAGCAGTTCTTC. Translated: CASSVTGLAGTSSYNEQFF.

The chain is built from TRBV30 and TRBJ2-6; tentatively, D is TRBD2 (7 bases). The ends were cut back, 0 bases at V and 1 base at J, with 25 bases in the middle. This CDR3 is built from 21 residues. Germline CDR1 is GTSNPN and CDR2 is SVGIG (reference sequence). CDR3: CAWSVIRSFGGQGSGANVLTF. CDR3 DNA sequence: TGTGCCTGGAGTGTAATTCGGTCGTTCGGGGGGCAAGGATCTGGGGCCAACGTCCTGACTTTC.

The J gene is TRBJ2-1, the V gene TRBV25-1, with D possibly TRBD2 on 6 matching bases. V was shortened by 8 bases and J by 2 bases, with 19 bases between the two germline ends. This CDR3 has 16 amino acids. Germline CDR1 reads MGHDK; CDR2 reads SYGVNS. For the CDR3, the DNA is TGTGCCAGCGCCGAATTGGGACTCCCCCCCTACAATGAGCAGTTCTTC. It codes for CASAELGLPPYNEQFF.

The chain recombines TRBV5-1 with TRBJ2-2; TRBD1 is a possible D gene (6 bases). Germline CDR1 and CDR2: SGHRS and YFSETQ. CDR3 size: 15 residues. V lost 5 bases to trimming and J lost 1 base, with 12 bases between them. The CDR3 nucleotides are TGCGCCAGCAGAAGAACGGGACAGAACACCGGGGAGCTGTTTTTT. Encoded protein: CASRRTGQNTGELFF.

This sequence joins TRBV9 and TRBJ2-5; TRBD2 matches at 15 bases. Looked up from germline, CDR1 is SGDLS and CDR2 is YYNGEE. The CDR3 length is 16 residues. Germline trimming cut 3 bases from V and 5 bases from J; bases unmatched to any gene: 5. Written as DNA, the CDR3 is TGTGCCAGCAGCGCCGGACTAGCGGGAGGGCGTGAGACCCAGTACTTC. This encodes CASSAGLAGGRETQYF.

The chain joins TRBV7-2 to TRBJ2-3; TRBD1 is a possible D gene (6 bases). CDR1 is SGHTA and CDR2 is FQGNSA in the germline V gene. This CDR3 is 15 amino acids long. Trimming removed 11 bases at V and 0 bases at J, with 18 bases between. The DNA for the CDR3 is TGTGCCGGGAGAGGACAGCTTTCTAGCACAGATACGCAGTATTTT. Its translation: CAGRGQLSSTDTQYF.

The CDR3 loop is CASRGDYNSPLHF. The CDR3 region has the DNA TGTGCCAGCCGAGGAGATTATAATTCACCCCTCCACTTT. The rearrangement links TRBV2 to TRBJ1-6; no definite D call. There are 13 residues in the CDR3. CDR1 is SNHLY, CDR2 FYNNEI, per germline. The V end was cut by 8 bases, the J end by 4 bases, with 9 bases between.

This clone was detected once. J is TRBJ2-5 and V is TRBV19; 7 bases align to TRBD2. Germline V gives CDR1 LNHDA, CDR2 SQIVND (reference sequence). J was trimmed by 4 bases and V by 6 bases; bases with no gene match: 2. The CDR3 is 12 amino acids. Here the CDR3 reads CASSSGGETQYF. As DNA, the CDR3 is TGTGCCAGTAGCTCGGGGGGAGAGACCCAGTACTTC.

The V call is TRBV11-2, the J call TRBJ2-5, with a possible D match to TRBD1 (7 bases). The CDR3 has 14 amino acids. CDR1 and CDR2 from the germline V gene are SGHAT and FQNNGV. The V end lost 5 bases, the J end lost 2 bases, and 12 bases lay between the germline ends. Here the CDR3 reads CASSGEDRQETQYF. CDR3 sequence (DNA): TGTGCCAGCAGCGGGGAGGACAGGCAAGAGACCCAGTACTTC.

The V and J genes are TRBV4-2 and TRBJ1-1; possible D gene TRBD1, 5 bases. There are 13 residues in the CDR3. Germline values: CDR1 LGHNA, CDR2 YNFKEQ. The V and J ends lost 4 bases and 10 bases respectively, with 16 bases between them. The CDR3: CASSPPQGRSAFF. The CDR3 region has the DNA TGTGCCAGCAGCCCGCCCCAGGGTAGGTCAGCTTTCTTT.

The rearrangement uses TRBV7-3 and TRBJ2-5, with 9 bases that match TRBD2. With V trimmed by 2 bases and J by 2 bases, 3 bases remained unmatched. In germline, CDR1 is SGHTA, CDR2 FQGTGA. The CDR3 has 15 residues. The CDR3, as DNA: TGTGCCAGCAGCTTACTAGCGGGGAGTCAAGAGACCCAGTACTTC. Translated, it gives CASSLLAGSQETQYF.